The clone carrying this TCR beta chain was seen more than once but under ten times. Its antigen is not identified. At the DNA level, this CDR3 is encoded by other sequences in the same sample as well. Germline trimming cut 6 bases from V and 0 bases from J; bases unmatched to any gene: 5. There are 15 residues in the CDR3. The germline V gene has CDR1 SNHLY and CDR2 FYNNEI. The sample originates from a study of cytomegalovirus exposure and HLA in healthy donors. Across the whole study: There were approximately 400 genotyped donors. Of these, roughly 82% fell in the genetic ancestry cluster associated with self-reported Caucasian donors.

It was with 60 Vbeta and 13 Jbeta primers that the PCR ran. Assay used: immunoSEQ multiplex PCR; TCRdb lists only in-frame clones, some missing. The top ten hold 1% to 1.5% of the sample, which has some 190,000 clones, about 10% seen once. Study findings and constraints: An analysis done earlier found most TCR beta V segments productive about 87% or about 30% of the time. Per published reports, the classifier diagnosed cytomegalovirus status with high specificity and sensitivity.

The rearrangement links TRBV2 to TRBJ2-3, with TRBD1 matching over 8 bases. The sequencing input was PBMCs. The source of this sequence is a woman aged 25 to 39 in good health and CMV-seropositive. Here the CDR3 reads CASSSGTGSTDTQYF. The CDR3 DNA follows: TGTGCCAGCAGCTCCGGGACAGGCAGCACAGATACGCAGTATTTT.